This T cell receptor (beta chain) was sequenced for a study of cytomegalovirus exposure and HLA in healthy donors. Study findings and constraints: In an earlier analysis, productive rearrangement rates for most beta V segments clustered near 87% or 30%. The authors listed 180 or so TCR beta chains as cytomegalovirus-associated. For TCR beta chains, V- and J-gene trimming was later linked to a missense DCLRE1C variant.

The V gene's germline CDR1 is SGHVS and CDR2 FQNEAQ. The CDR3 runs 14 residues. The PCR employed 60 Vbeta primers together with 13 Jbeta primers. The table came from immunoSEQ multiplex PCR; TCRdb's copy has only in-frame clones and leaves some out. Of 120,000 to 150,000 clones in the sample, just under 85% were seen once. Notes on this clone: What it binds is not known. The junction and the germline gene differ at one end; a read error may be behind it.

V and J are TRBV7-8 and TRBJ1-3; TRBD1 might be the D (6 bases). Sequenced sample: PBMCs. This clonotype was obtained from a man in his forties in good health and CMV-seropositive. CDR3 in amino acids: CASSLGRRGNAIYF. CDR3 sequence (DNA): TGTGCCAGCAGCTTAGGACGCAGGGGAAACGCCATATATTTT.